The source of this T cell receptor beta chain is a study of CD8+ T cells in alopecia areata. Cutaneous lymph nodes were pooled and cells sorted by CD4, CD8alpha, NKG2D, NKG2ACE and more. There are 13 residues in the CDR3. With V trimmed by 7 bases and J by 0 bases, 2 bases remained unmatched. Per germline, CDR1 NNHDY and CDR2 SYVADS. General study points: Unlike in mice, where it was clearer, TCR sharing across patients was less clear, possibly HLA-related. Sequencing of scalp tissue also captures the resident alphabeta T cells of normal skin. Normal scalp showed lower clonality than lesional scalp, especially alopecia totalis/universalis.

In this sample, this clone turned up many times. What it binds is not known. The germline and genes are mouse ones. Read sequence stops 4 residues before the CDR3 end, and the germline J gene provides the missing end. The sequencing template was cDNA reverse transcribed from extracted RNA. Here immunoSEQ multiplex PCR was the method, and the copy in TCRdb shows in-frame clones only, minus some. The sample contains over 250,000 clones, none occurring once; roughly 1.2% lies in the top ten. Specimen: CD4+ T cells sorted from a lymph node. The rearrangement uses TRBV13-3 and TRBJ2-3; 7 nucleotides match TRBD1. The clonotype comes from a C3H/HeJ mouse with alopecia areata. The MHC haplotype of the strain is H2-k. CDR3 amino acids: CASGTASAETLYF. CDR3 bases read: TGTGCCAGCGGGACAGCTAGTGCAGAA.